A selection of T cell receptor beta chains follows, all from one sample in a study of T cells in Graves' hyperthyroidism and ophthalmopathy. In TCRdb, the multiplex PCR reads were re-called with MiXCR into one record per CDR3 protein. The sample consists of hundreds of thousands of distinct CDR3 sequences, around 15% of them appearing once. The sample comprised blood. Every receptor here comes from a woman in her 30s with Graves' hyperthyroidism. The CDR3 runs from the conserved cysteine through the conserved F or W. Each record gives: J gene, clone size, CDR3 length, V gene, CDR3 protein. Not all rows give a size; the values are once, few, many and, for expanded clones, a class.

>TRBJ1-2|-|12|TRBV20-1
CSAREEGLGYAF
>TRBJ2-7|many|15|TRBV12-3/TRBV12-4
CASSLLATGSYEQYF
>TRBJ1-4|few|14|TRBV6-2/TRBV6-3
CASSDPATNEKLFF
>TRBJ2-5|few|15|TRBV11-3
CASSLGGRALQTQYF
>TRBJ2-5|many|16|TRBV3-1
CASSQEPVQLQETQYF
>TRBJ1-1|-|14|TRBV10-3
CAISRDRENTEAFF
>TRBJ1-4|many|13|TRBV3-1
CASSPRTAEKLFF
>TRBJ2-1|-|13|TRBV24-1
CATSEGNLHEQFF
>TRBJ2-2|-|14|TRBV20-1
CSARVGLTTGELFF
>TRBJ2-1|many|15|TRBV7-9
CASSSPGTSGNEQFF
>TRBJ2-7|many|16|TRBV7-2
CASSPEAGLTTYEQYF
>TRBJ1-1|many|14|TRBV27
CASSYLSGNTEAFF
>TRBJ2-1|few|14|TRBV27
CASNRRDGYNEQFF
>TRBJ2-7|many|16|TRBV20-1
CSARDSRLPLPYEQYF
>TRBJ2-1|many|15|TRBV19
CASSIRGEGYNEQFF
>TRBJ2-3|few|14|TRBV20-1
CSVGGRAPADTQYF
>TRBJ1-2|many|13|TRBV27
CASSLSRLGGYTF
>TRBJ1-2|few|11|TRBV10-2
CASNGVYGYTF
>TRBJ2-7|few|13|TRBV20-1
CSADGISSYEQYF
>TRBJ1-1|many|14|TRBV29-1
CSATGVLMGTEAFF
>TRBJ1-5|-|18|TRBV4-1
CASSLSMPTGGGYQPQHF
>TRBJ2-3|many|12|TRBV12-3/TRBV12-4
CASRIVVGTQYF
>TRBJ1-1|-|17|TRBV6-2/TRBV6-3
CASREETGYWVNTEAFF
>TRBJ2-7|-|14|TRBV19
CASSMGRGAYEQYF
>TRBJ2-3|-|13|TRBV10-3
CAISQGGTDTQYF
>TRBJ2-7|-|12|TRBV20-1
CSVERDSYEQYF
>TRBJ2-3|many|13|TRBV11-2
CASSSIRTDTQYF
>TRBJ2-5|few|15|TRBV28
CASSQPGRGEETQYF
>TRBJ1-3|few|15|TRBV18
CASGDRETSGNTIYF
>TRBJ2-7|many|17|TRBV2
CASGGTGGMSSHYEQYF
>TRBJ1-5|many|9|TRBV5-1
CASNQPQHF
>TRBJ2-2|-|15|TRBV12-3/TRBV12-4
CASLWTGQNTGELFF
>TRBJ2-5|many|17|TRBV11-2
CASSLGLRPKSLETQYF
>TRBJ1-4|-|15|TRBV7-9
CASSLGGQLTEKLFF
>TRBJ2-3|-|19|TRBV5-1
CASSMGLAGMLQSTDTQYF
>TRBJ2-3|many|14|TRBV10-3
CAISDGEGGDTQYF
>TRBJ2-3|-|13|TRBV9
CASSYDSEDTQYF
>TRBJ2-7|many|15|TRBV2
CASSNVDRGPYEQYF
>TRBJ2-3|many|15|TRBV6-6
CASSYFSRGTDTQYF
>TRBJ1-5|-|18|TRBV28
CASSFFTGTQDQRQPQHF
>TRBJ2-1|many|15|TRBV6-1
CASSEPPTSLNEQFF
>TRBJ2-2|-|16|TRBV2
CASMGVAGVGTGELFF
>TRBJ2-7|many|16|TRBV7-2
CASSFSGTKTLREQYF
>TRBJ2-3|-|15|TRBV4-3
CASSQDPGGTDTQYF
>TRBJ2-7|few|12|TRBV13
CASSETPHEQYF
>TRBJ1-1|many|18|TRBV3-1
CASSQERWGLGFGTEAFF
>TRBJ1-1|many|16|TRBV12-3/TRBV12-4
CASSLYRTGGGTEAFF
>TRBJ2-5|many|14|TRBV11-2
CASSLEGGVETQYF